This entry concerns a single TCR beta chain. Antigen specificity is unknown. V shed 5 bases and J 5 bases; nucleotides not matched to a gene: 14. CDR3 size: 18 residues. In germline, CDR1 is SGHAT, CDR2 FQDESV (reference sequence). The sample is drawn from a study of CD8 T cells in ankylosing spondylitis. Molecular-barcoded quantitative 5'-RACE produced these TCR beta libraries. TCRdb reprocessed the 5' RACE reads with MiXCR, giving one entry per CDR3 protein. The table has fewer than 500,000 distinct CDR3 sequences, roughly a quarter seen once; the top ten hold 0.89%. Broader study findings: In ankylosing spondylitis blood, a motif of eight highly homologous TCR beta variants appeared characteristic.

Sequenced material: blood, either unsorted or a sorted T cell fraction (not recorded which). The source of this sequence is a male donor with ankylosing spondylitis. The chain links TRBV11-1 to TRBJ2-3, with 12 bases identical to TRBD2. Here the CDR3 DNA reads TGTGCCAGCAGCGACTCTCCGGCTAGCGGGAGGGTGGTAGATACGCAGTATTTT. As protein: CASSDSPASGRVVDTQYF.